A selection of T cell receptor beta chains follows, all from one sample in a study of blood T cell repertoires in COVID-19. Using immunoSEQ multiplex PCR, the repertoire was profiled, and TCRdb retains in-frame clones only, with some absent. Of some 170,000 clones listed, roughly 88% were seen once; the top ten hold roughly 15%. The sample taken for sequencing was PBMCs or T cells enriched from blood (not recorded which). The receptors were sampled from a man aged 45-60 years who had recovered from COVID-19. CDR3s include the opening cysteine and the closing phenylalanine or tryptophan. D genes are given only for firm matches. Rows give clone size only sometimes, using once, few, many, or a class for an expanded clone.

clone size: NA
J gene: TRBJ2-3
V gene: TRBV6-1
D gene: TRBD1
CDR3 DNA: TGTGCCAGCAGTGAACCGGGACAGGGGCGAGATACGCAGTATTTT
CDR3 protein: CASSEPGQGRDTQYF

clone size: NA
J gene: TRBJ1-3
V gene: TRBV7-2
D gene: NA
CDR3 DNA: TGTGCCAGCAGCTTAGACACCTTCTCTGGAAACACCATATATTTT
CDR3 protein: CASSLDTFSGNTIYF

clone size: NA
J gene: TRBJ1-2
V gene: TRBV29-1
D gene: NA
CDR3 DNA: TGCAGCGACCGGGACACCACTAACTATGGCTACACCTTC
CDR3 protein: CSDRDTTNYGYTF

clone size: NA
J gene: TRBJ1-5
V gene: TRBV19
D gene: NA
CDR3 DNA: TGTGCCAGTAGCCCGGGGGGGACGGGAATGAATCAGCCCCAGCATTTT
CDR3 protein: CASSPGGTGMNQPQHF

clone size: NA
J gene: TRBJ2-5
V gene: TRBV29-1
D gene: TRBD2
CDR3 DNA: TGCAGCGTTGAAACCCTAGCGGGGGGCTTTCAAGAGACCCAGTACTTC
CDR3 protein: CSVETLAGGFQETQYF

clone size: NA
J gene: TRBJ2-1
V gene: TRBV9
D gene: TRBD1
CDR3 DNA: TGTGCCAGCACCACGTTAGGCAGGGGGCGGGGTGAGCAGTTCTTC
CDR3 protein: CASTTLGRGRGEQFF

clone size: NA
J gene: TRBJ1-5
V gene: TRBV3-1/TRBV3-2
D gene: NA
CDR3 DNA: TGTGCCAGCAGCCAAGCCGGACAGAATAGCAATCAGCCCCAGCATTTT
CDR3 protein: CASSQAGQNSNQPQHF

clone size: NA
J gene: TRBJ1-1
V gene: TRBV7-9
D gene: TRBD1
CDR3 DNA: TGTGCCAGCAGCGCGGACAGGAGGACTGAAGCTTTCTTT
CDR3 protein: CASSADRRTEAFF

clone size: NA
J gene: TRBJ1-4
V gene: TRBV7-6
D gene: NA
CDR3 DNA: TGTGCCAGCAGCTCACGCCGGGGTATTAATGAAAAACTGTTTTTT
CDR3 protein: CASSSRRGINEKLFF

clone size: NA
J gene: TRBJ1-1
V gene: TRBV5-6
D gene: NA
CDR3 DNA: TGTGCCAGCAGCCCCAGGTCGGCCAGGGCGCCGTTTCGGTTT
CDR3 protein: CASSPRSARAPFRF

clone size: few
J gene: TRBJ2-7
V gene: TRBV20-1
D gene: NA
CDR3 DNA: TGCAGTGCTAGTACTGACACAACCTACGAGCAGTACTTC
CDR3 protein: CSASTDTTYEQYF

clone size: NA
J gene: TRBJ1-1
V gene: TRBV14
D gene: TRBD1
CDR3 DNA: TGTGCCAGCAGCCACGGGACAGTTGAAGCTTTCTTT
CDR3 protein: CASSHGTVEAFF

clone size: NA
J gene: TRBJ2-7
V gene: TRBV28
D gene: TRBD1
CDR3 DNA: TGTGCCAGCAGCGGGACAGGGGGGAGCTCCTACGAGCAGTACTTC
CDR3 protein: CASSGTGGSSYEQYF

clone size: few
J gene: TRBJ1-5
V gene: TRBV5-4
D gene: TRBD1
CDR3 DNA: TGTGCCAGCAGCTCGAATACAGGGGGAAGCAATCAGCCCCAGCATTTT
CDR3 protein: CASSSNTGGSNQPQHF

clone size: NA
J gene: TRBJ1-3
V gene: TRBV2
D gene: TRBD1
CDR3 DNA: TGTGCCAGCAGCAACTTTCGCCGGGACAGCTCAGGAAACACCATATATTTT
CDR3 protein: CASSNFRRDSSGNTIYF

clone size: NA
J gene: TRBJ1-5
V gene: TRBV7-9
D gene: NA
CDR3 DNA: TGTGCCAGCAGCTCGTCCCCTCAGCCCCAGCATTTT
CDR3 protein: CASSSSPQPQHF

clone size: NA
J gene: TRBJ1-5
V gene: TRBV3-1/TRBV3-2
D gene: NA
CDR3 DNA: TGTGCCAGCAGCCAGGGGACAAATAGCAATCAGCCCCAGCATTTT
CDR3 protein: CASSQGTNSNQPQHF

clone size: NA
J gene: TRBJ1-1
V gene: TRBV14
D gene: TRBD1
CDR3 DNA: TGTGCCAGCAGCCGCCGAATAGGACAGGGGGTAAGCACTGAAGCTTTCTTT
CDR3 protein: CASSRRIGQGVSTEAFF

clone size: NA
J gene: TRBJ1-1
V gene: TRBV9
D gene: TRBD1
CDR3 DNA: TGTGCCAGCAGCGAGCGGACAGGGGGAAACACTGAAGCTTTCTTT
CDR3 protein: CASSERTGGNTEAFF

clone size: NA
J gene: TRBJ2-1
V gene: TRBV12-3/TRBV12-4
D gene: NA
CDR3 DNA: TGTGCCAGCTGGAACAGGGATCTCAATGAGCAGTTCTTC
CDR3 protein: CASWNRDLNEQFF

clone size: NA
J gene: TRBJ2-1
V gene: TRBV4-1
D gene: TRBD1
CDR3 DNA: TGCGCCAACAGCCAAGAGGTAGGACAGGCGTACAATGAGCAGTTCTTC
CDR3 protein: CANSQEVGQAYNEQFF

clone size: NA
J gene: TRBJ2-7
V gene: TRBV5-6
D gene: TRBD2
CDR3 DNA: TGTGCCAGCAGGGTGCGGGGGGCGGGCTACGAGCAGTACTTC
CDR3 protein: CASRVRGAGYEQYF

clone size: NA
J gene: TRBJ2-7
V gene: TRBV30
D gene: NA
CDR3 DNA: TGTGCCTGGAGTCGCAGTAGGAGCTACGAGCAGTACTTC
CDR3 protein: CAWSRSRSYEQYF

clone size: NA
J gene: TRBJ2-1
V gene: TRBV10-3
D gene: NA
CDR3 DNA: TGTGCCATCAGTTTCCAGGACAACGGGGAGCAGTTCTTC
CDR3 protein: CAISFQDNGEQFF

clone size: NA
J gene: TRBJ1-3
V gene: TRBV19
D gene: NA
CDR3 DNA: TGTGCCAGTAGTACACAGGTTATCTCTGGAAACACCATATATTTT
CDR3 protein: CASSTQVISGNTIYF

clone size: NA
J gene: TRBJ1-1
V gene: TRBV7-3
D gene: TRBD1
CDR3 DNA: TGTGCCAGCAGCTTAAATTCCGGGACAGTTAACACTGAAGCTTTCTTT
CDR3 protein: CASSLNSGTVNTEAFF

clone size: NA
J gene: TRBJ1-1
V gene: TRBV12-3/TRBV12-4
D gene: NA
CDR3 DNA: TGTGCCAGCAGCCGGCACAGGAACACTGAAGCTTTCTTT
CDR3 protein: CASSRHRNTEAFF

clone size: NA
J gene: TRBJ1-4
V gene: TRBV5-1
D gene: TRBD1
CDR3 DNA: TGCGCCAGCAGCACCGACAGGGCAACTAATGAAAAACTGTTTTTT
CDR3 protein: CASSTDRATNEKLFF

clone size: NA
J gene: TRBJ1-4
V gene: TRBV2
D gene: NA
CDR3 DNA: TGTGCCAGCAGTCCTGGCGGGTCGGCTAATGAAAAACTGTTTTTT
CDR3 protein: CASSPGGSANEKLFF

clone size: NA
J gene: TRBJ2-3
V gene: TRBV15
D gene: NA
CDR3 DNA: TGTGCCACCAGCAGAGATCTAACAGATACGCAGTATTTT
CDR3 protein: CATSRDLTDTQYF

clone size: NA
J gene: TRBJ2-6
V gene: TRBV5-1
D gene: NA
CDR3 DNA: TGCGCCAGCAGCTTGGGTCAGGCGGGGGCCAACGTCCTGACTTTC
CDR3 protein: CASSLGQAGANVLTF

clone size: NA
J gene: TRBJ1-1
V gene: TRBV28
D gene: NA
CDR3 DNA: TGTGCCAGCAGTTCCCCCGGGGGGAACACTGAAGCTTTCTTT
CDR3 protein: CASSSPGGNTEAFF

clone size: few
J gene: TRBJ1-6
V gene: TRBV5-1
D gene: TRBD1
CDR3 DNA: TGCGCCAGCACTATTGGGACAGGGGGAGATTCACCCCTCCACTTT
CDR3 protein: CASTIGTGGDSPLHF

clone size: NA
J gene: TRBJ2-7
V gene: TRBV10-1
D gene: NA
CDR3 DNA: TGCGCCACCGCGGCGGGTCCGCGCGAGCAGTACTTC
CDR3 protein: CATAAGPREQYF

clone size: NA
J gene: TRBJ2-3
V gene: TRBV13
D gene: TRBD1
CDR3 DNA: TGTGCCAGCAGCCCAGGGGACAGAGGAGATACGCAGTATTTT
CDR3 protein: CASSPGDRGDTQYF

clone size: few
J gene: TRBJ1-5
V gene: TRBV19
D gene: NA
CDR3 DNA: TGTGCCAGTAGGGCAAGGGGCGATAGCAATCAGCCCCAGCATTTT
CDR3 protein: CASRARGDSNQPQHF

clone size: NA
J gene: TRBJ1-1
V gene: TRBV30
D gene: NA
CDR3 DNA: TGTGCCTGGACCAGGGGACTAGACACTGAAGCTTTCTTT
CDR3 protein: CAWTRGLDTEAFF

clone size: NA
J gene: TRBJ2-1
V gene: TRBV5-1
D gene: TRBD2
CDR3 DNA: TGCGCCAGCAGCTCAGAGAGGCAACTAGCGGGGGGAAAGTTCTTC
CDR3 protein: CASSSERQLAGGKFF

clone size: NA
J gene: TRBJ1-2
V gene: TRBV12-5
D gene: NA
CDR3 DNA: TGTGCTAGTGGTTTGGTACCAGGTCCCTACACCTTC
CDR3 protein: CASGLVPGPYTF

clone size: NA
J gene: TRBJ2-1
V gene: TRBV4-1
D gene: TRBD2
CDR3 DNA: TGCGCCAGCAGTGTTATAGCGGGGGAGATGTACAATGAGCAGTTCTTC
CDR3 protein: CASSVIAGEMYNEQFF

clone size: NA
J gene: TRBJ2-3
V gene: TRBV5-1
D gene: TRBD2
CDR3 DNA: TGCGCCAGCAGCTTAGGCGGGGGGGCCGGGACAGATACGCAGTATTTT
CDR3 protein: CASSLGGGAGTDTQYF

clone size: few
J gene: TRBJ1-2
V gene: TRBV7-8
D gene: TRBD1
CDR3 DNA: TGTGCCAGCAGCTTAGTAGTCCTCCCCGGGACAGGCACTAACTATGGCTACACCTTC
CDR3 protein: CASSLVVLPGTGTNYGYTF

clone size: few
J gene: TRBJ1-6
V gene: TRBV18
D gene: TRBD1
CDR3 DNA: TGTGCCAGCTCACCACCGACAGGGGGGTCCTATAATTCACCCCTCCACTTT
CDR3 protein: CASSPPTGGSYNSPLHF

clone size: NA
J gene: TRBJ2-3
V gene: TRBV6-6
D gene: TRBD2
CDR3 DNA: TGTGCCAGCGAACGGACGGGGGGGGCGACAGATACGCAGTATTTT
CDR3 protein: CASERTGGATDTQYF

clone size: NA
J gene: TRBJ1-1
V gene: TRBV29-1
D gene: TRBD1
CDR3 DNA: TGCAGCGCCTCGGACAGGGGAAACACTGAAGCTTTCTTT
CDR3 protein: CSASDRGNTEAFF

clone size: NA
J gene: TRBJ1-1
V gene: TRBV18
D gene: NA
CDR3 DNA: TGTGCCAGCTCACCACGGGAGGTCGGAACTGAAGCTTTCTTT
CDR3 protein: CASSPREVGTEAFF

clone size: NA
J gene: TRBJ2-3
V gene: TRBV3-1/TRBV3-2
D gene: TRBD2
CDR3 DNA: TGTGCCAGCAGCCAAGGCGGGGGGGCGGCAGATACGCAGTATTTT
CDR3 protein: CASSQGGGAADTQYF

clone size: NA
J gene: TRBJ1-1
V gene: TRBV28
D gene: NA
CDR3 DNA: TGTGCCAGCAGCCGTGACAGGTACTCAAACCTCAACACTGAAGCTTTCTTT
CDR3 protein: CASSRDRYSNLNTEAFF

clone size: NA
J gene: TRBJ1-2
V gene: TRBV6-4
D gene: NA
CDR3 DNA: TGTGCCAGCAGTGACACGGGAGGAGACTATGGCTACACCTTC
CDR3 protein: CASSDTGGDYGYTF

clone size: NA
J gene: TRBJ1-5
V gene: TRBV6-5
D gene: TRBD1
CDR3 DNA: TGTGCCAGCAGCGGACAGGGGGGGAATCAGCCCCAGCATTTT
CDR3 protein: CASSGQGGNQPQHF